These 32 T cell receptor beta chains share one sample of origin, sequenced in a study of identical twins. Using its own MiXCR run on the 5' RACE reads, TCRdb lists one record per CDR3 protein. This table has 350,000 to 450,000 distinct CDR3 sequences, around 18% appearing once. Material for sequencing was naive T cells sorted from blood. Source of these receptors: a man aged 45-65 years in good health.

This clonotype was seen ten or more times. The V call is TRBV20-1, the J call TRBJ2-1; 8 bases map to TRBD2. Looked up from germline, CDR1 is DFQATT and CDR2 is SNEGSKA (reference sequence). The CDR3 spans 11 residues. V shed 3 bases, J shed 9 bases, and the junction held 1 base outside the gene matches. The CDR3 DNA reads TGCAGTGCTAGCGGGGGGGGTGAGCAGTTCTTC. Protein sequence: CSASGGGEQFF.

This clonotype has more than one count but fewer than ten. The V gene is TRBV5-1, the J gene TRBJ2-1; 7 bases are shared with TRBD2. CDR1 is SGHRS, CDR2 YFSETQ, per germline. V dropped 2 bases and J dropped 9; count of bases not matched to a gene: 5. The CDR3 spans 13 residues. CDR3 sequence: CASSFGREGEQFF. CDR3 sequence (DNA): TGCGCCAGCAGCTTTGGGAGGGAAGGTGAGCAGTTCTTC.

V is TRBV7-9 and J is TRBJ1-4; 7 bases match TRBD1. The germline V gene has CDR1 SEHNR and CDR2 FQNEAQ (reference sequence). The CDR3 extends over 15 amino acids. Unmatched junction bases numbered 10, after V lost 4 bases and J lost 8 bases. Written as DNA, the CDR3 is TGTGCCAGCAGCTCGGACAGGTTTCTCGGGGAAAAACTGTTTTTT. This sequence encodes CASSSDRFLGEKLFF.

This clonotype was counted only a few times. This sequence joins TRBV29-1 and TRBJ1-2, with D tentatively TRBD1 (6 bases). The CDR3 has 13 residues. With 4 bases removed from V and 5 bases from J, the gap between germline ends came to 14 bases. CDR1 is SQVTM and CDR2 is ANQGSEA in the germline V gene. The CDR3 nucleotides are TGCAGCGTTGTTGGCGGGGGGCTTTATGGCTACACCTTC. This encodes CSVVGGGLYGYTF.

The table lists this clonotype with many counts. The J gene is TRBJ2-5, the V gene TRBV4-2; 7 bases are shared with TRBD2. V dropped 3 bases and J dropped 5; count of bases not matched to a gene: 6. Germline V gene lookup returns CDR1 LGHNA and CDR2 YNFKEQ. This CDR3 spans 14 amino acids. This CDR3 is CASSQGGGKETQYF. The CDR3 DNA reads as TGTGCCAGCAGCCAGGGGGGGGGAAAGGAGACCCAGTACTTC.

Many counts were recorded for this clonotype. The gene calls are TRBV11-2 and TRBJ2-7, with D tentatively TRBD1 or TRBD2 (5 bases each). From germline, CDR1 is SGHAT and CDR2 FQNNGV. The CDR3 covers 16 residues. V lost 4 bases and J 3 bases, leaving 19 bases between the germline ends. The DNA for the CDR3 is TGTGCCAGCAGCTCATCGGGGCAGGGTCAAAACTACGAGCAGTACTTC. Translated, it gives CASSSSGQGQNYEQYF.

This clonotype has more than one count but fewer than ten. At one of its ends the junction is not consistent with the germline gene, which may arise from a read error. The chain recombines TRBV20-1 with TRBJ2-7, with D perhaps assigned TRBD1 or TRBD2 (5 bases each). CDR1 DFQATT and CDR2 SNEGSKA come from the germline V gene (reference sequence). The CDR3 covers 13 residues. The CDR3 DNA sequence: TGCAGTGCCAGAGGGACGGTTTTAGACGAGCAGTACTTC. Its protein product is CSARGTVLDEQYF.

This clonotype occurred many times. This rearrangement joins TRBV27 to TRBJ2-1; tentatively, D is TRBD2 (5 bases). V lost 7 bases and J lost 6, with 22 bases in between. The length of the CDR3 is 16 residues. The germline CDR1 and CDR2 sequences are MNHEY and SMNVEV (reference sequence). CDR3: CASTQRTERNRNEQFF. CDR3 DNA: TGTGCCAGCACTCAGCGGACCGAGCGAAACCGCAATGAGCAGTTCTTC.

The V and J genes are TRBV5-1 and TRBJ1-6; D is ambiguous. V lost 0 bases and J 4 bases, leaving 8 bases between the germline ends. Germline V CDR1 and CDR2: SGHRS, YFSETQ. This CDR3 spans 15 amino acids. CDR3 coding DNA: TGCGCCAGCAGCTTGGATGGCCTGTATAATTCACCCCTCCACTTT. Its translation: CASSLDGLYNSPLHF.

In this sample, this clonotype turned up a few times. The rearrangement joins TRBV2 to TRBJ1-1, with D uncertain. Trimming pared 4 bases from V and 3 bases from J, leaving 9 bases between. This CDR3 is built from 13 residues. The germline V gene has CDR1 SNHLY and CDR2 FYNNEI. DNA of the CDR3: TGTGCCAGCAGTGGGATGAGTGACACTGAAGCTTTCTTT. Encoded protein: CASSGMSDTEAFF.

In this sample, this clonotype turned up many times. CDR3 region: CASSLGLNRGEQYF. For the CDR3, the DNA is TGTGCCAGCAGCTTGGGTCTCAATAGGGGGGAGCAGTACTTC. The chain couples TRBV7-2 to TRBJ2-7; D might be TRBD1 (6 bases). V dropped 3 bases and J dropped 7 bases, with 16 bases sitting between them. The CDR3 is made up of 14 amino acids. Germline V gene data show CDR1 as SGHTA and CDR2 as FQGNSA.

The table lists this clonotype with a few counts. This chain uses TRBV12-3 or TRBV12-4 with TRBJ2-7; 9 bases align to TRBD1. V trimming: 2 bases; J trimming: 0 bases; junction bases outside the gene matches: 2. This CDR3 has 15 amino acids. CDR3 sequence: CASSLWDRASYEQYF. The CDR3 nucleotides read TGTGCCAGCAGTTTATGGGACAGGGCCTCCTACGAGCAGTACTTC.

This clonotype turned up a few times. The V gene is TRBV20-1, the J gene TRBJ1-5; no clear D. The V gene lost 3 bases and the J gene lost 0 bases, with 15 bases spanning the gap. From germline, CDR1 is DFQATT and CDR2 SNEGSKA (reference sequence). The CDR3 has 16 amino acids. The CDR3 is CSASTSGVYSNQPQHF. The DNA of the CDR3 is TGCAGTGCTAGTACGTCGGGAGTCTATAGCAATCAGCCCCAGCATTTT.

The chain's CDR3 is CASRTVSGANVLTF. Here the CDR3 DNA reads TGTGCCAGCCGGACAGTCTCTGGGGCCAACGTCCTGACTTTC. The chain combines TRBV2 with TRBJ2-6; weak D call: TRBD1 (6 bases). Per germline, CDR1 SNHLY and CDR2 FYNNEI. The CDR3 covers 14 residues. V lost 8 bases, J lost 0 bases, and 8 bases lay in between. The complete variable domain, with remaining parts taken from reference TRBV2 and TRBJ2-6, reads EPEVTQTPSHQVTQMGQEVILRCVPISNHLYFYWYRQILGQKVEFLVSFYNNEISEKSEIFDDQFSVERPDGSNFTLKIRSTKLEDSAMYFCASRTVSGANVLTFGAGSRLTVL.

This clonotype was counted many times. The rearrangement uses TRBV27 and TRBJ2-1, with D perhaps TRBD1 (6 bases). Deletions cut 5 bases from V and 8 bases from J, with 22 bases between. The CDR3 runs 16 residues. The germline V gene has CDR1 MNHEY and CDR2 SMNVEV (reference sequence). The CDR3 sequence is CASSQGTSPTSDEQFF. The CDR3 DNA follows: TGTGCCAGCAGTCAAGGGACATCTCCTACTTCCGATGAGCAGTTCTTC.

This clonotype came up a few times. CDR3 protein: CASSGVANTGELFF. Written as DNA, the CDR3 is TGCGCCAGCAGCGGGGTCGCGAACACCGGGGAGCTGTTTTTT. This chain joins TRBV4-1 and TRBJ2-2; D ambiguous. There are 14 residues in the CDR3. With 5 bases removed from V and 0 bases from J, the gap between germline ends came to 7 bases. Germline V CDR1 and CDR2: MGHRA, YSYEKL.

A few counts support this clonotype. V usage is TRBV28 and J usage is TRBJ2-7, with D uncertain. V was cut by 6 bases and J by 4 bases, with 16 bases left in between. The CDR3 covers 14 residues. Germline CDR1 MDHEN, CDR2 SYDVKM. CDR3 residues: CASSSETVGYEQYF. The CDR3 DNA reads TGTGCCAGCAGCAGCGAAACGGTGGGTTACGAGCAGTACTTC.

V is TRBV28 and J is TRBJ1-1; D is undetermined. CDR1 MDHEN and CDR2 SYDVKM come from the germline V gene. The CDR3 sequence is 12 residues long. Trimming removed 5 bases from V and 11 bases from J, with 15 bases in between. The CDR3 loop is CASSPLIRWAFF. The CDR3 nucleotides are TGTGCCAGCAGTCCCCTCATCCGGTGGGCTTTCTTT.

This chain joins TRBV7-2 and TRBJ2-5, with 9 nucleotides matching TRBD2. Germline CDR1 is SGHTA and CDR2 is FQGNSA. Unmatched junction bases numbered 9, after V lost 0 bases and J lost 7 bases. This CDR3 is built from 16 residues. CDR3 loop: CASSLAVGSGSGTQYF. The CDR3 DNA reads as TGTGCCAGCAGCTTAGCGGTTGGTAGCGGGAGCGGGACCCAGTACTTC.

This clonotype was seen many times. The CDR3: CSAPQPDGTINQPQHF. The CDR3 nucleotides read TGCAGTGCACCCCAACCCGACGGAACTATCAATCAGCCCCAGCATTTT. The V and J genes are TRBV20-1 and TRBJ1-5; no definite D call. V lost 6 bases and J 3 bases, leaving 21 bases between the germline ends. Looked up from germline, CDR1 is DFQATT and CDR2 is SNEGSKA (reference sequence). The CDR3 length is 16 residues.

In this sample, this clonotype turned up a few times. The chain joins TRBV5-1 to TRBJ2-2, with D uncertain. CDR3 size: 17 residues. The V gene's germline CDR1 is SGHRS and CDR2 YFSETQ. V lost 2 bases to trimming and J lost 5 bases, with 19 bases between them. The CDR3 here is CASSLKGKGSWTGELFF. As DNA, the CDR3 is TGCGCCAGCAGCTTAAAGGGAAAGGGAAGCTGGACCGGGGAGCTGTTTTTT.

This clonotype was detected only a few times. The chain couples TRBV12-3 or TRBV12-4 to TRBJ1-1; D possibly corresponds to TRBD1 (6 bases). The CDR3 has 15 amino acids. V lost 1 base to trimming and J lost 0 bases, with 9 bases between them. CDR3 loop: CASSLDGGLNTEAFF. DNA for the CDR3: TGTGCCAGCAGTTTAGATGGGGGCTTGAACACTGAAGCTTTCTTT.

This clonotype was seen only once. The junction does not match germline at one end; this may be a read error. The gene calls are TRBV4-3 and TRBJ1-4; D unresolved. The CDR3 has 16 amino acids. Germline V CDR1 and CDR2: LGHNA, YSLEER. CDR3 DNA sequence: TGCGCCAGCAGCCAAGCTCCTTATGGGGTCGGCGAAAACCTGTTTTTT. This encodes CASSQAPYGVGENLFF.

In its sample, this clonotype was seen many times. V and J are TRBV12-3 or TRBV12-4 and TRBJ1-2; a possible D gene is TRBD1 (6 bases). The CDR3 totals 16 residues. Trimming cost V 4 bases and J 5 bases, with 20 bases left between them. CDR3 in amino acids: CASSSGQLPGRYGYTF. CDR3 bases: TGTGCCAGCAGTTCCGGACAGCTCCCGGGGCGGTATGGCTACACCTTC.

This chain links TRBV18 with TRBJ1-6, with D perhaps TRBD1 (5 bases). V was shortened by 2 bases and J by 10 bases, with 12 bases between the two germline ends. The length of the CDR3 is 14 residues. CDR1 is KGHSH and CDR2 is LQKENI in the germline V gene. CDR3 residues: CASSPSGVRSPLHF. The CDR3 nucleotides read TGTGCCAGCTCACCATCGGGGGTACGATCACCCCTCCACTTT.

The chain couples TRBV4-1 to TRBJ2-1; D perhaps matches TRBD1 (5 bases). V lost 2 bases, J lost 4 bases, and 18 bases lay in between. The CDR3 runs to 17 residues. The germline V gene has CDR1 MGHRA and CDR2 YSYEKL. The CDR3, as DNA: TGCGCCAGCAGCCAACCAACAGGAAGGGGAAAATACAATGAGCAGTTCTTC. Its protein product is CASSQPTGRGKYNEQFF.

This clonotype appeared a few times. The rearrangement links TRBV4-2 to TRBJ1-4; D remains unclear. CDR1 and CDR2 (germline): LGHNA, YNFKEQ. This CDR3 comprises 15 residues. V was cut by 4 bases and J by 7 bases, with 16 bases left in between. The chain's CDR3 is CASSRGSPGGEKLFF. The CDR3 DNA reads as TGTGCCAGCAGCCGAGGGTCTCCCGGAGGTGAAAAACTGTTTTTT.

This chain connects TRBV18 to TRBJ2-7; D may correspond to TRBD1 or TRBD2 (6 bases each). The CDR3 is made up of 15 amino acids. Germline values: CDR1 KGHSH, CDR2 LQKENI. V lost 1 base and J lost 5, with 15 bases in between. CDR3 DNA sequence: TGTGCCAGCTCACCACGAGTGAACAGGGAGGACGAGCAGTACTTC. As protein: CASSPRVNREDEQYF.

This clonotype appeared a few times. The chain combines TRBV7-2 with TRBJ2-1; D call uncertain. Germline V CDR1 and CDR2: SGHTA, FQGNSA. The CDR3 has 14 residues. Trimming left V 1 base short and J 9 bases short, with 13 bases between. CDR3 in DNA: TGTGCCAGCAGCTTAGGAGGCCAAAAGGTTGAGCAGTTCTTC. This encodes CASSLGGQKVEQFF.

The J gene is TRBJ2-5, the V gene TRBV20-1, with D unresolved. CDR1 and CDR2 (germline): DFQATT, SNEGSKA (reference sequence). There are 14 residues in the CDR3. Trimming removed 5 bases from V and 4 bases from J, with 17 bases in between. The CDR3 is CSARTHESRETQYF. CDR3 in DNA: TGCAGTGCTCGAACTCACGAGAGTCGAGAGACCCAGTACTTC.

This clonotype was detected many times. The V and J genes are TRBV20-1 and TRBJ2-3; 14 bases line up with TRBD2. This CDR3 has 18 amino acids. CDR1 DFQATT and CDR2 SNEGSKA come from the germline V gene (reference sequence). J gave up 1 base and V 8 bases, and 14 bases lay outside the gene matches. This CDR3 is CSPPGGTSGREGTDTQYF. In DNA form, the CDR3 reads TGCAGTCCCCCCGGGGGGACTAGCGGGAGAGAGGGCACAGATACGCAGTATTTT.

As DNA, the CDR3 is TGTGCCAGCAGCTTAATCGCAGGGAACACTGAAGCTTTCTTT. It yields the protein CASSLIAGNTEAFF. The chain carries TRBV7-2 and TRBJ1-1; D is unclear. The germline V gene encodes CDR1 SGHTA and CDR2 FQGNSA. V was cut by 2 bases and J by 1 base, with 8 bases left in between. This CDR3 region has 14 residues. Full variable domain (remainder filled in from reference TRBV7-2 and TRBJ1-1): GAGVSQSPSNKVTEKGKDVELRCDPISGHTALYWYRQSLGQGLEFLIYFQGNSAPDKSGLPSDRFSAERTGGSVSTLTIQRTQQEDSAVYLCASSLIAGNTEAFFGQGTRLTVV.